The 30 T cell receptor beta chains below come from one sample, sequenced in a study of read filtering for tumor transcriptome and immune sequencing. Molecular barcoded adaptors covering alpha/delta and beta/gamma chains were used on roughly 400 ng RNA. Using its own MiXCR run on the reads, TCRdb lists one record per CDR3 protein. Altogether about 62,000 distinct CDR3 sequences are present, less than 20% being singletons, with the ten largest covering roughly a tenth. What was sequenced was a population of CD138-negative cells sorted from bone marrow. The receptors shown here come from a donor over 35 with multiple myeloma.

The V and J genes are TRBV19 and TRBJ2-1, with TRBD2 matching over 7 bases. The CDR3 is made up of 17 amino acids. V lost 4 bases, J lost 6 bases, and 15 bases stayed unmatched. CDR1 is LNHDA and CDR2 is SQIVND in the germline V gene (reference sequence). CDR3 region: CASSKGRTASGSNEQFF. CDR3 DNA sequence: TGTGCCAGTAGTAAAGGTCGTACGGCTAGCGGATCCAATGAGCAGTTCTTC.

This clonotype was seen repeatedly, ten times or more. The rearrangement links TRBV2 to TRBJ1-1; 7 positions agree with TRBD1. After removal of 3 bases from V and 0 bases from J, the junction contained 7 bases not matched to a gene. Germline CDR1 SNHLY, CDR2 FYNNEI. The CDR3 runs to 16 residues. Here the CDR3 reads CASSDLGTAMNTEAFF. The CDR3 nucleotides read TGTGCCAGCAGTGATTTGGGGACAGCTATGAACACTGAAGCTTTCTTT.

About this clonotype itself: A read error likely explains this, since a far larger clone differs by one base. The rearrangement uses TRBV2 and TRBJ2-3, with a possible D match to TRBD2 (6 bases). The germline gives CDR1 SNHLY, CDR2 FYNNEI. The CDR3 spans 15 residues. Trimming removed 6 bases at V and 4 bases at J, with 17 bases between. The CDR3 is CASSLVNGSSDTQYF. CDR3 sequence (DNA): TGTGCCAGCAGCTTAGTTAACGGGAGCTCAGATACGCAGTATTTT.

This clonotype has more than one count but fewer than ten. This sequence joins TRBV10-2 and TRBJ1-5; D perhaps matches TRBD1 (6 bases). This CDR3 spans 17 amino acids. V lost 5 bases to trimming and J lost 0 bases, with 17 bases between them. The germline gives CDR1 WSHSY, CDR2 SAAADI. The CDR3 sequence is CASSPRGGGFSNQPQHF. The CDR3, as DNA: TGCGCCAGCAGTCCCCGAGGGGGGGGGTTTAGCAATCAGCCCCAGCATTTT.

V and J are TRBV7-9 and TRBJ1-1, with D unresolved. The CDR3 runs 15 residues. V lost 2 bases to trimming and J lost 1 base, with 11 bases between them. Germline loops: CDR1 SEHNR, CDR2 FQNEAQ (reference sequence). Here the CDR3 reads CASSLFSETNTEAFF. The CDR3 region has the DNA TGTGCCAGCAGCTTATTCAGTGAGACGAACACTGAAGCTTTCTTT.

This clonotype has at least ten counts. The DNA for the CDR3 is TGCAGTGCTAGAGATCGGGCTAGCGGATACACAGATACGCAGTATTTT. Encoded protein: CSARDRASGYTDTQYF. J is TRBJ2-3 and V is TRBV20-1, with 7 bases aligning to TRBD2. The V gene's germline CDR1 is DFQATT and CDR2 SNEGSKA (reference sequence). The CDR3 runs 16 residues. Trimming cost V 0 bases and J 2 bases; bases outside gene matches: 8.

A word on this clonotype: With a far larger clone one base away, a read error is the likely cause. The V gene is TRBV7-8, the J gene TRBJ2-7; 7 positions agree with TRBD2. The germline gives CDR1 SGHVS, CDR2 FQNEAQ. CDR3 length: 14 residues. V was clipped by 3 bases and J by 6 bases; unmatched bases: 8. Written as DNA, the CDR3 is TGTGCCAGCAGCTTTTACGCCCCGGGGGGCGAGCAGTACTTC. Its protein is CASSFYAPGGEQYF.

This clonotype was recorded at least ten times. CDR3 sequence reads: CASSFGQFNQEQYF. The CDR3 nucleotides read TGTGCCAGCAGTTTCGGACAGTTCAATCAGGAGCAGTACTTC. This chain uses TRBV12-3 or TRBV12-4 with TRBJ2-7; D might be TRBD1 (6 bases). Between the trimmed V and J ends, which lost 3 bases and 7 bases, there was a span of 16 bases. The CDR3 has 14 residues.

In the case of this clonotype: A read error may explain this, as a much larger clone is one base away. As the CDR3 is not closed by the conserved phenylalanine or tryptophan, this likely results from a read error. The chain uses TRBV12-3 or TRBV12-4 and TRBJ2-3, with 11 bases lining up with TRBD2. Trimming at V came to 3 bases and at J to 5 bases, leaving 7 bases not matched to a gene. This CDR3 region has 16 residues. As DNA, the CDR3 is TGTGCCAGCAGTTTGTTTAGCGGGGGGGCCAGAGATACGCAGTATATT. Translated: CASSLFSGGARDTQYI.

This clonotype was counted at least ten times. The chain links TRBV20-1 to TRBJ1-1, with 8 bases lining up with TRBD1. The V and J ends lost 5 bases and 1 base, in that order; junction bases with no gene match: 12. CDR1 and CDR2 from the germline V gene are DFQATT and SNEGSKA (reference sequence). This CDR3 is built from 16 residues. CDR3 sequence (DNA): TGCAGTGCTCCGGACGGAGGGACAGGCCGGAACACTGAAGCTTTCTTT. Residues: CSAPDGGTGRNTEAFF.

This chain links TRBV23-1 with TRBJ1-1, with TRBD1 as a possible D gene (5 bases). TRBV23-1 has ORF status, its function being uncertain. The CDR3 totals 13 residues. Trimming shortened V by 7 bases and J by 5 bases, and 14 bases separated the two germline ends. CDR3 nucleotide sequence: TGCGCCAGCAAATCCCATTGGGGGACTGAAGCTTTCTTT. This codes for CASKSHWGTEAFF.

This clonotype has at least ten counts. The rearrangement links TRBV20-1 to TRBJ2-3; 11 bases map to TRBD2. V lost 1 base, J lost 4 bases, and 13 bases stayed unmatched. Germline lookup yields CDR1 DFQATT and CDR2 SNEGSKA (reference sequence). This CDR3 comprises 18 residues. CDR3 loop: CSARAMIAGGPIADTQYF. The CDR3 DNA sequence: TGCAGTGCTAGAGCAATGATAGCGGGAGGGCCAATCGCAGATACGCAGTATTTT.

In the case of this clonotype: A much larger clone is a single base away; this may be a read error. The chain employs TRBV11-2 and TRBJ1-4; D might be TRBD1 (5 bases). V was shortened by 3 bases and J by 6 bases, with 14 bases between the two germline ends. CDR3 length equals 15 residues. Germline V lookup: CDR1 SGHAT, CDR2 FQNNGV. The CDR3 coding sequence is TGTGCCAGCAGCTTTAATAGGGGAGTGTATGAAAAACTGTTTTTT. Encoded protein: CASSFNRGVYEKLFF.

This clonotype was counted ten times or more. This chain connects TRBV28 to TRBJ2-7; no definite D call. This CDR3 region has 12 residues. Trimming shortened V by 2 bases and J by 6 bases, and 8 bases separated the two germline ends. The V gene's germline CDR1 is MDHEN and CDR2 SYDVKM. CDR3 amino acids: CASSLNPSEQYF. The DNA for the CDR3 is TGTGCCAGCAGTTTAAATCCAAGCGAGCAGTACTTC. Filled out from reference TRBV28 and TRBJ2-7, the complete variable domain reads DVKVTQSSRYLVKRTGEKVFLECVQDMDHENMFWYRQDPGLGLRLIYFSYDVKMKEKGDIPEGYSVSREKKERFSLILESASTNQTSMYLCASSLNPSEQYFGPGTRLTVT.

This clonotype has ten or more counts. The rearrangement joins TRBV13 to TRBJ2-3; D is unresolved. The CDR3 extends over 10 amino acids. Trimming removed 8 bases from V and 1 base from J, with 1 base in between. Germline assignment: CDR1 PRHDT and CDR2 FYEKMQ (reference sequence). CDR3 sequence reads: CASCTDTQYF. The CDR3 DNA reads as TGTGCCAGCTGCACAGATACGCAGTATTTT.

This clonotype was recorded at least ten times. The CDR3 sequence: CASSPGQGNSPLHF. In DNA, the CDR3 is TGTGCCAGCAGCCCCGGACAGGGGAATTCACCCCTCCACTTT. The rearrangement joins TRBV6-6 to TRBJ1-6, with 9 bases matching TRBD1. The CDR3 length is 14 residues. The V and J ends lost 6 bases and 7 bases, in that order; junction bases with no gene match: 4. CDR1 is MNHNY and CDR2 is SVGAGI in the germline V gene (reference sequence).

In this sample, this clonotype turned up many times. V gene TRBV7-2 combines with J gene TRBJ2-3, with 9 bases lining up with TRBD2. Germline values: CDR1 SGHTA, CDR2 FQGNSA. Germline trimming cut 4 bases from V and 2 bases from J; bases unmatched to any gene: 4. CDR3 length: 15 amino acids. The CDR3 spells CASSSRLADTDTQYF. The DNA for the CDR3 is TGTGCCAGCAGCTCCCGACTAGCGGACACAGATACGCAGTATTTT.

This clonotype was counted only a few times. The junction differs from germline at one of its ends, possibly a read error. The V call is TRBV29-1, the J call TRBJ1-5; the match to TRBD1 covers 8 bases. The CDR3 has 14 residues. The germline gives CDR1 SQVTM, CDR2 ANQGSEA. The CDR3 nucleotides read TGCAGCGTGATAGGGACAGGTTTAAATCAGCCCCAGCACTTT. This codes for CSVIGTGLNQPQHF.

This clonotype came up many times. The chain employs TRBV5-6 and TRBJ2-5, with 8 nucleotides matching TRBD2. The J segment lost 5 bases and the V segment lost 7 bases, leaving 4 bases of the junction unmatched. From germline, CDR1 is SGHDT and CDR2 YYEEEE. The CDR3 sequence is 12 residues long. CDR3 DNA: TGTGCCAGCGGGACTAGAGGCGAGACCCAGTACTTC. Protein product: CASGTRGETQYF.

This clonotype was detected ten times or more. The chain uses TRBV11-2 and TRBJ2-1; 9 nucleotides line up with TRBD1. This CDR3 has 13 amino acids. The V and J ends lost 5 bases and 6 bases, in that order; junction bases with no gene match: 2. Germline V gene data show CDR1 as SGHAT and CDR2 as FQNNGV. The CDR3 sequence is CASSMTGGNEQFF. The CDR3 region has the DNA TGTGCCAGCAGCATGACAGGGGGCAATGAGCAGTTCTTC.

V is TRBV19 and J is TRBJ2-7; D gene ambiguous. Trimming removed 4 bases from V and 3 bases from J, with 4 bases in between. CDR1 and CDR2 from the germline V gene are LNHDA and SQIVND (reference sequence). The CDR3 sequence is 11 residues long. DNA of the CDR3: TGTGCCAGTAGTACCCTCTACGAGCAGTACTTC. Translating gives CASSTLYEQYF.

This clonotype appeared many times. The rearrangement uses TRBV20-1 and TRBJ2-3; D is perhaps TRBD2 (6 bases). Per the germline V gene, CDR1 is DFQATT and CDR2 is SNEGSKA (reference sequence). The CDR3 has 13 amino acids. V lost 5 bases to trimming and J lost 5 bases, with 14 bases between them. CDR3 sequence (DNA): TGCAGTGCTGGGAGGAGGGGAAAAGATACGCAGTATTTT. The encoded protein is CSAGRRGKDTQYF.

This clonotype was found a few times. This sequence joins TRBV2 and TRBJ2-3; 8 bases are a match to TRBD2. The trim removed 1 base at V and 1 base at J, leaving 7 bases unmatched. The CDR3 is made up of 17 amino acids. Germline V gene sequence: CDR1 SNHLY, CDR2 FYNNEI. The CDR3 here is CASSEGEAREGTDTQYF. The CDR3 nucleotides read TGTGCCAGCAGTGAAGGGGAGGCGCGGGAGGGCACAGATACGCAGTATTTT.

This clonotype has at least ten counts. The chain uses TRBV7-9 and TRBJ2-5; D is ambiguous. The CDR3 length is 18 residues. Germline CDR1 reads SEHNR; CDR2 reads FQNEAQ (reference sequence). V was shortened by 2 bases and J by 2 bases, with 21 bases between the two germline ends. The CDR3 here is CASSLLPRQVRHQETQYF. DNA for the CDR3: TGTGCCAGCAGCTTACTCCCCCGCCAGGTTAGGCATCAAGAGACCCAGTACTTC.

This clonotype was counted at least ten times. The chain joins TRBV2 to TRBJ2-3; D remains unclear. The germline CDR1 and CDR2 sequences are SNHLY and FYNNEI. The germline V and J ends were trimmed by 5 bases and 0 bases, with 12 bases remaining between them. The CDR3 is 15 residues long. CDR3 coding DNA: TGTGCCAGCAGTCTAGTACAGTCTAGCACAGATACGCAGTATTTT. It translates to CASSLVQSSTDTQYF.

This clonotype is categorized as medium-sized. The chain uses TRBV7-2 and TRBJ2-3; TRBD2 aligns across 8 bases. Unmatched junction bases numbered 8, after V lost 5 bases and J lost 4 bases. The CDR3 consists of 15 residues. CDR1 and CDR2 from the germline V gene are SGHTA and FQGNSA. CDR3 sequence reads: CASSLSGGGSDTQYF. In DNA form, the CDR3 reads TGTGCCAGCAGCCTTAGCGGCGGGGGGTCAGATACGCAGTATTTT.

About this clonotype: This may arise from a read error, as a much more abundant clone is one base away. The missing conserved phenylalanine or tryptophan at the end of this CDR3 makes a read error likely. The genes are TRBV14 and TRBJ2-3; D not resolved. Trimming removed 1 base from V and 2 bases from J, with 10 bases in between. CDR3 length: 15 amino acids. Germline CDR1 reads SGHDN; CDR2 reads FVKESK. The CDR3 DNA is TGTGCCAGCAGCCAAGGACGTGTCTACACAGATACGCAGTATTCT. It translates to CASSQGRVYTDTQYS.

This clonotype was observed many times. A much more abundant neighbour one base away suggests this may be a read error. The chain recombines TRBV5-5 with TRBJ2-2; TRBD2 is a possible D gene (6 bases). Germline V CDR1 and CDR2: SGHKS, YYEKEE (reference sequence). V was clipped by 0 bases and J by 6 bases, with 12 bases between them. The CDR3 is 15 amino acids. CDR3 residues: CASSLAGADAGELFF. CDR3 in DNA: TGTGCCAGCAGCTTGGCGGGAGCGGACGCCGGGGAGCTGTTTTTT.

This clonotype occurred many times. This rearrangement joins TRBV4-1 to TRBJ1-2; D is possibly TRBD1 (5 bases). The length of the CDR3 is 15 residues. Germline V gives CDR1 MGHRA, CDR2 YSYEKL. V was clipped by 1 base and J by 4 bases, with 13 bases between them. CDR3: CASSQALTVFYGYTF. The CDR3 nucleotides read TGCGCCAGCAGCCAAGCATTGACAGTTTTCTATGGCTACACCTTC.

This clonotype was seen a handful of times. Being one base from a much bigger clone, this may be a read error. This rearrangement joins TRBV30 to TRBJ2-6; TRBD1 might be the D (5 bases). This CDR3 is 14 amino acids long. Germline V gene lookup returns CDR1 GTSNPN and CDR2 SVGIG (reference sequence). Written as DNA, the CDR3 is TGTGCCTGGAGTGGTGGCTCTGGGGCCGACGTCCTGACTTTC. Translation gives CAWSGGSGADVLTF.